Listed here is a single T cell receptor (beta chain). Its antigen is unknown. The PCR contained 60 Vbeta and 13 Jbeta primers. Assay used: immunoSEQ multiplex PCR; TCRdb lists only in-frame clones, some missing. The table includes under 300,000 clones, over 90% detected once. This sample was included in a study of cytomegalovirus exposure and HLA in healthy donors. Whole-study results and caveats: Productive status was seen about 90% or about 30% of the time for most TCR beta V segments in an earlier analysis.

The source is a girl aged 2 to 9 in good health and CMV-seronegative. Sequencing was done on a sample of PBMCs.

CDR3 in amino acids: CASSLTGGEETQYF. The CDR3 DNA follows: TGTGCCAGCAGCTTGACAGGAGGGGAAGAGACCCAGTACTTC. The gene calls are TRBV5-4 and TRBJ2-5, with D perhaps matching TRBD2 (6 bases). Germline CDR1 reads SGHNT; CDR2 reads YYREEE (reference sequence). This CDR3 comprises 14 residues. With 1 base removed from V and 3 bases from J, the gap between germline ends came to 10 bases.